A selection of T cell receptor beta chains follows, all from one sample in a study of shared clonotypes between healthy human individuals. Sequenced by immunoSEQ multiplex PCR; TCRdb stores in-frame clones only, minus some. The data show millions of clones, roughly nine tenths seen once. The sample consisted of naive CD4+ T cells sorted from blood. These receptors were obtained from a young man in good health. Both conserved end residues are part of each CDR3. The order of the fields is V gene, D gene, J gene, clone size, CDR3 protein, CDR3 DNA. A D gene is named only where the DNA matches it firmly. Some rows have no size entry. The others give once, few or many, or a class for an expanded clone.

v_call: TRBV7-2; d_call: TRBD2; j_call: TRBJ2-7; clone_size: .; cdr3_aa: CASSLTSGDSYEQYF; cdr3_nt: TGTGCCAGCAGCTTGACTAGCGGGGACTCCTACGAGCAGTACTTC
v_call: TRBV7-2; d_call: .; j_call: TRBJ1-3; clone_size: .; cdr3_aa: CASSPRQGSGNTIYF; cdr3_nt: TGTGCCAGCAGCCCCCGGCAGGGTAGTGGAAACACCATATATTTT
v_call: TRBV27; d_call: .; j_call: TRBJ2-7; clone_size: .; cdr3_aa: CASSLEGGSYEQYF; cdr3_nt: TGTGCCAGCAGTTTGGAGGGGGGCTCCTACGAGCAGTACTTC
v_call: TRBV7-2; d_call: TRBD1; j_call: TRBJ2-5; clone_size: .; cdr3_aa: CASSSPGQGQETQYF; cdr3_nt: TGTGCCAGCAGCTCCCCCGGACAGGGTCAAGAGACCCAGTACTTC
v_call: TRBV18; d_call: TRBD2; j_call: TRBJ2-1; clone_size: .; cdr3_aa: CASSPRVLGLAGQSSYNEQFF; cdr3_nt: TGTGCCAGCTCACCAAGGGTATTAGGACTAGCGGGACAGAGCTCCTACAATGAGCAGTTCTTC
v_call: TRBV10-3; d_call: .; j_call: TRBJ2-3; clone_size: once; cdr3_aa: CASRDGSDTQYF; cdr3_nt: TGTGCCAGCCGGGACGGATCAGATACGCAGTATTTT
v_call: TRBV27; d_call: TRBD1; j_call: TRBJ2-7; clone_size: .; cdr3_aa: CASSSAGTGSHEQYF; cdr3_nt: TGTGCCAGCAGTTCCGCCGGGACAGGGAGTCACGAGCAGTACTTC
v_call: TRBV9; d_call: TRBD2; j_call: TRBJ2-1; clone_size: .; cdr3_aa: CASSVGTSGISEQFF; cdr3_nt: TGTGCCAGCAGCGTAGGGACTAGCGGGATTTCTGAGCAGTTCTTC
v_call: TRBV2; d_call: .; j_call: TRBJ2-2; clone_size: .; cdr3_aa: CASRGTDANTGELFF; cdr3_nt: TGTGCCAGCAGGGGGACGGACGCGAACACCGGGGAGCTGTTTTTT
v_call: TRBV5-4; d_call: .; j_call: TRBJ2-3; clone_size: .; cdr3_aa: CASSLAGVRSPYTQYF; cdr3_nt: TGTGCCAGCAGCTTGGCAGGGGTGAGGTCCCCTTATACGCAGTATTTT
v_call: TRBV4-2; d_call: .; j_call: TRBJ2-3; clone_size: .; cdr3_aa: CASSQANGGTKIFTDTQYF; cdr3_nt: TGTGCCAGCAGCCAAGCTAACGGGGGCACGAAAATCTTCACAGATACGCAGTATTTT
v_call: TRBV9; d_call: .; j_call: TRBJ1-1; clone_size: .; cdr3_aa: CASSVSWVNTEAFF; cdr3_nt: TGTGCCAGCAGCGTATCGTGGGTGAACACTGAAGCTTTCTTT
v_call: TRBV29-1; d_call: TRBD1; j_call: TRBJ1-1; clone_size: .; cdr3_aa: CSVMGQINTEAFF; cdr3_nt: TGCAGCGTTATGGGACAGATTAACACTGAAGCTTTCTTT
v_call: TRBV6-1; d_call: TRBD1; j_call: TRBJ1-1; clone_size: .; cdr3_aa: CASRWTGQLGTEAFF; cdr3_nt: TGTGCCAGCCGGTGGACAGGCCAGCTGGGGACTGAAGCTTTCTTT
v_call: TRBV18; d_call: .; j_call: TRBJ2-5; clone_size: .; cdr3_aa: CASSPGQAKQETQYF; cdr3_nt: TGTGCCAGCTCACCTGGGCAGGCCAAGCAAGAGACCCAGTACTTC
v_call: TRBV6-1; d_call: .; j_call: TRBJ1-6; clone_size: few; cdr3_aa: CAIHSGNSYNSPLHF; cdr3_nt: TGTGCCATCCACTCAGGAAACTCCTATAATTCACCCCTCCACTTT